This passage covers 27 T cell receptor beta chains from one sample sequenced in a study of long-term antiretroviral therapy in people with HIV. Investigators performed immunoSEQ version v3.0 at survey level. The data were produced by immunoSEQ multiplex PCR, yet TCRdb's version contains in-frame clones alone and is incomplete. The sample has about 30,000 clones, about 93% seen once. The input for sequencing was unsorted PBMCs, taken 5.2 years after starting antiretroviral therapy. Receptor source: a woman between 35 and 50 years old with HIV.

This clone was counted a few times. The chain recombines TRBV5-6 with TRBJ2-5; 11 bases match TRBD2. There are 16 residues in the CDR3. Germline V gives CDR1 SGHDT, CDR2 YYEEEE. V shed 4 bases and J 4 bases; nucleotides not matched to a gene: 9. The CDR3 loop is CASSHVAGGPGETQYF. As DNA, the CDR3 is TGTGCCAGCAGCCATGTAGCGGGAGGGCCGGGAGAGACCCAGTACTTC.

This rearrangement joins TRBV6-5 to TRBJ2-1; 9 nucleotides line up with TRBD2. Trimming removed 7 bases from V and 4 bases from J; junction bases left unmatched: 2. CDR3 length equals 13 residues. Germline V gene lookup returns CDR1 MNHEY and CDR2 SVGAGI. DNA for the CDR3: TGTGCCAGCAAGCGGGAGGAGTACAATGAGCAGTTCTTC. It encodes CASKREEYNEQFF.

The chain links TRBV18 to TRBJ2-1, with 8 bases that match TRBD2. Germline V gene data show CDR1 as KGHSH and CDR2 as LQKENI. The CDR3 is 15 residues long. With 3 bases clipped from V and 10 bases from J, the junction kept 11 bases outside the gene matches. Here the CDR3 DNA reads TGTGCCAGCTCACCCCCCGGGACTAGGATAGGGGAGCAGTTCTTC. Its protein product is CASSPPGTRIGEQFF.

V gene TRBV11-2 combines with J gene TRBJ1-2; a weak D match, TRBD1 (5 bases). Between the trimmed V and J ends, which lost 3 bases and 9 bases, there was a span of 14 bases. The length of the CDR3 is 13 residues. CDR1 and CDR2 (germline): SGHAT, FQNNGV. This CDR3 reads CASSLGGINSYTF. The CDR3 nucleotides read TGTGCCAGCAGCTTGGGGGGGATAAATAGCTACACCTTC. The entire variable domain, with the rest obtained from reference TRBV11-2 and TRBJ1-2, is as follows: EAGVAQSPRYKIIEKRQSVAFWCNPISGHATLYWYQQILGQGPKLLIQFQNNGVVDDSQLPKDRFSAERLKGVDSTLKIQPAKLEDSAVYLCASSLGGINSYTFGSGTRLTVV.

This chain joins TRBV5-5 and TRBJ2-2, with a weak D call TRBD2 (6 bases). V lost 4 bases to trimming and J lost 2 bases, with 12 bases between them. The CDR3 length is 15 residues. In germline, CDR1 is SGHKS, CDR2 YYEKEE (reference sequence). CDR3 DNA sequence: TGTGCCAGCAGCAAGCCTAGCGTAAACACCGGGGAGCTGTTTTTT. This sequence encodes CASSKPSVNTGELFF.

The CDR3 coding sequence is TGTGCCAGCAGCTCAAACAACAGGGCCCCTCAGGAAAAACTGTTTTTT. It translates to CASSSNNRAPQEKLFF. This sequence joins TRBV7-9 and TRBJ1-4; a weak D match, TRBD1 (6 bases). CDR3 length: 16 amino acids. Trimming removed 4 bases at V and 8 bases at J, with 20 bases between. The germline gives CDR1 SEHNR, CDR2 FQNEAQ (reference sequence). Together with reference TRBV7-9 and TRBJ1-4, the CDR3 gives the full variable domain: DTGVSQNPRHKITKRGQNVTFRCDPISEHNRLYWYRQTLGQGPEFLTYFQNEAQLEKSRLLSDRFSAERPKGSFSTLEIQRTEQGDSAMYLCASSSNNRAPQEKLFFGSGTQLSVL.

This clone was detected only a few times. The chain has TRBV14 and TRBJ1-3; D ambiguous. Per the germline V gene, CDR1 is SGHDN and CDR2 is FVKESK. The CDR3 covers 11 residues. Trimming took off 1 base at V and 5 bases at J, with 0 bases between the two ends. CDR3 DNA: TGTGCCAGCAGCCAAGGAAACACCATATATTTT. Translated: CASSQGNTIYF.

The chain combines TRBV6-5 with TRBJ1-1, with TRBD1 matching over 9 bases. CDR1 is MNHEY, CDR2 SVGAGI, per germline. V was clipped by 5 bases and J by 4 bases; unmatched bases: 5. CDR3 length: 14 amino acids. The CDR3 nucleotides read TGTGCCAGCAGTGTCGGGACAGGGAGCACTGAAGCTTTCTTT. Translated: CASSVGTGSTEAFF.

The chain combines TRBV7-9 with TRBJ1-1, with D possibly matching TRBD1 (6 bases). The length of the CDR3 is 12 residues. Trimming took 7 bases from V and 6 from J, leaving 12 bases between them. The germline V gene encodes CDR1 SEHNR and CDR2 FQNEAQ (reference sequence). The CDR3 region is CASTVGGPEAFF. The CDR3 DNA sequence: TGTGCCAGCACCGTGGGGGGGCCTGAAGCTTTCTTT.

This clone was observed a single time. J is TRBJ2-7 and V is TRBV2; 7 bases align to TRBD1. The CDR3 is 15 residues long. V was clipped by 6 bases and J by 6 bases; unmatched bases: 14. Germline lookup yields CDR1 SNHLY and CDR2 FYNNEI. DNA for the CDR3: TGTGCCAGCAGCGCCGAGACAGGGACGTCCAGCGAGCAGTACTTC. Its translation is CASSAETGTSSEQYF.

The chain recombines TRBV5-1 with TRBJ1-1; D gene ambiguous. Germline V gene lookup returns CDR1 SGHRS and CDR2 YFSETQ. CDR3 size: 15 residues. V lost 4 bases and J lost 4, with 17 bases in between. DNA of the CDR3: TGCGCCAGCAGCCCGGGGTATTACAGTGCCACTGAAGCTTTCTTT. It is translated as CASSPGYYSATEAFF.

In nucleotides, the CDR3 is TGCGCCAGCAGCCAAGTGTGGTCTAGCGACTACAATGAGCAGTTCTTC. Its translation: CASSQVWSSDYNEQFF. This chain links TRBV4-1 with TRBJ2-1; D is perhaps TRBD2 (6 bases). The V end lost 1 base, the J end lost 3 bases, and 13 bases lay between the germline ends. The CDR3 contains 16 residues. Germline assignment: CDR1 MGHRA and CDR2 YSYEKL.

CDR3 protein: CASSLTVNTEAFF. The CDR3 coding sequence is TGCGCCAGCAGCTTGACCGTGAACACTGAAGCTTTCTTT. The rearrangement uses TRBV5-1 and TRBJ1-1; unclear D gene. V was pared by 1 base and J by 0 bases, with 4 bases between. The CDR3 length is 13 residues. In germline, CDR1 is SGHRS, CDR2 YFSETQ.

The chain recombines TRBV9 with TRBJ1-2, with TRBD1 identical over 8 bases. Looked up from germline, CDR1 is SGDLS and CDR2 is YYNGEE. The CDR3 consists of 15 residues. The J segment lost 7 bases and the V segment lost 0 bases, leaving 8 bases of the junction unmatched. CDR3 in DNA: TGTGCCAGCAGCGTAGATCTTGGACAGGGCCGTGGCTACACCTTC. Translation: CASSVDLGQGRGYTF.

The count of this clone is one. The chain combines TRBV5-6 with TRBJ1-3; the match to TRBD1 covers 7 bases. Per germline, CDR1 SGHDT and CDR2 YYEEEE. After removal of 1 base from V and 2 bases from J, the junction contained 3 bases not matched to a gene. The CDR3 has 15 residues. The DNA of the CDR3 is TGTGCCAGCAGCTTGCAACAGGGGACTGGAAACACCATATATTTT. This gives the protein CASSLQQGTGNTIYF.

The CDR3 reads CASSQDWGGGTEAFF. DNA for the CDR3: TGTGCCAGCAGCCAAGATTGGGGAGGGGGCACTGAAGCTTTCTTT. The chain combines TRBV4-2 with TRBJ1-1; a possible D gene is TRBD1 (6 bases). The CDR3 has 15 amino acids. The V and J ends lost 0 bases and 4 bases respectively, with 12 bases between them. Germline loops: CDR1 LGHNA, CDR2 YNFKEQ.

The genes are TRBV27 and TRBJ2-5, with D perhaps TRBD1 (5 bases). Germline CDR1 MNHEY, CDR2 SMNVEV (reference sequence). The CDR3 sequence is 14 residues long. With 3 bases removed from V and 5 bases from J, the gap between germline ends came to 13 bases. The CDR3 loop reads CASSLAGIRETQYF. The CDR3 DNA is TGTGCCAGCAGTTTGGCAGGGATTCGGGAGACCCAGTACTTC.

The chain has TRBV7-2 and TRBJ2-5; 13 bases match TRBD2. V lost 5 bases, J lost 5 bases, and 8 bases stayed unmatched. Germline CDR1 and CDR2: SGHTA and FQGNSA. This CDR3 is built from 16 residues. The CDR3 is CASSQAGLAGVETQYF. CDR3 bases: TGTGCCAGCAGCCAGGCAGGACTAGCGGGAGTGGAGACCCAGTACTTC.

The chain couples TRBV11-2 to TRBJ1-1; tentative D call: TRBD1 (6 bases). The CDR3 loop spans 14 amino acids. V lost 4 bases and J lost 0, with 9 bases in between. Germline loops: CDR1 SGHAT, CDR2 FQNNGV. The chain's CDR3 is CASSSRDMNTEAFF. In nucleotides, the CDR3 is TGTGCCAGCAGCTCCCGGGACATGAACACTGAAGCTTTCTTT.

The V and J genes are TRBV7-2 and TRBJ1-5; D is possibly TRBD1 (6 bases). V was cut by 0 bases and J by 0 bases, with 12 bases left in between. Germline V CDR1 and CDR2: SGHTA, FQGNSA. The CDR3 sequence is 17 residues long. CDR3 sequence (DNA): TGTGCCAGCAGCTTAGCGCGGACAGCTTATAGCAATCAGCCCCAGCATTTT. It is translated as CASSLARTAYSNQPQHF.

This clone was recorded a few times. This chain joins TRBV4-2 and TRBJ1-1; a possible D gene is TRBD1 (5 bases). Trimming removed 5 bases at V and 4 bases at J, with 11 bases between. Per germline, CDR1 LGHNA and CDR2 YNFKEQ. This CDR3 region has 13 residues. The CDR3 DNA follows: TGTGCCAGCAGCGCGTCGGGGGGCACTGAAGCTTTCTTT. Translation gives CASSASGGTEAFF.

V is TRBV4-1 and J is TRBJ1-5; D gene uncertain. Germline values: CDR1 MGHRA, CDR2 YSYEKL. The CDR3 totals 16 residues. Trimming cost V 2 bases and J 0 bases, with 11 bases left between them. As DNA, the CDR3 is TGCGCCAGCAGCCAACAACTACACCATAGCAATCAGCCCCAGCATTTT. This gives the protein CASSQQLHHSNQPQHF.

For the CDR3, the DNA is TGTGCCAGCAGGGGCGGGCGTTCCTACAATGAGCAGTTCTTC. It translates to CASRGGRSYNEQFF. The J gene is TRBJ2-1, the V gene TRBV7-2; a weak D match, TRBD2 (5 bases). Trimming pared 6 bases from V and 1 base from J, leaving 10 bases between. The CDR3 loop spans 14 amino acids. Per the germline V gene, CDR1 is SGHTA and CDR2 is FQGNSA.

The chain uses TRBV5-5 and TRBJ2-5; a possible D gene is TRBD1 (7 bases). V shed 0 bases and J shed 3 bases, with 9 bases lying between them. Germline CDR1 reads SGHKS; CDR2 reads YYEKEE (reference sequence). The CDR3 has 14 amino acids. The CDR3 sequence: CASSLGGTEETQYF. In DNA form, the CDR3 reads TGTGCCAGCAGCTTGGGCGGGACAGAAGAGACCCAGTACTTC.

This chain links TRBV7-9 with TRBJ2-6; D uncertain. The V and J ends lost 2 bases and 4 bases respectively, with 12 bases between them. Germline lookup yields CDR1 SEHNR and CDR2 FQNEAQ (reference sequence). The CDR3 runs 16 residues. CDR3 residues: CASSLNSVSGANVLTF. Written as DNA, the CDR3 is TGTGCCAGCAGCTTAAATTCGGTATCCGGGGCCAACGTCCTGACTTTC. Variable domain in full (rest from reference TRBV7-9 and TRBJ2-6): DTGVSQNPRHKITKRGQNVTFRCDPISEHNRLYWYRQTLGQGPEFLTYFQNEAQLEKSRLLSDRFSAERPKGSFSTLEIQRTEQGDSAMYLCASSLNSVSGANVLTFGAGSRLTVL.

The chain couples TRBV11-3 to TRBJ2-7; unclear D gene. Trimming took 1 base from V and 4 from J, leaving 8 bases between them. The CDR3 runs 13 residues. The germline V gene encodes CDR1 SGHNT and CDR2 YENEEA. The DNA of the CDR3 is TGTGCCAGCAGCTTAGTTTATACTTACGAGCAGTACTTC. Residues: CASSLVYTYEQYF.

The DNA of the CDR3 is TGTGCCAGCAGCCCAACCCGAGATACGCAGTATTTT. Amino acids: CASSPTRDTQYF. The rearrangement uses TRBV7-2 and TRBJ2-3; D is uncertain. V lost 5 bases and J 5 bases, leaving 8 bases between the germline ends. The CDR3 has 12 amino acids. Per germline, CDR1 SGHTA and CDR2 FQGNSA.